The T cell receptor beta chain described here comes from a study of identical twins. General study findings and limits: The study found that models underestimated out-of-frame TCR alpha sharing in monozygotic twins. Low generation probability was overrepresented in out-of-frame alpha sequences shared by twins. Memory repertoires showed no such pattern, whereas abundant cord blood beta clonotypes carried fewer insertions.

Unique molecular identifiers were present on cDNA, and template switching added a universal primer site. TCRdb re-analysed the 5' RACE reads in MiXCR, keeping a single row per CDR3 protein. The data hold around 670,000 distinct CDR3 sequences, with 5.5% to 6.5% observed a single time. Germline V gene sequence: CDR1 SGHTA, CDR2 FQGNSA. The CDR3 runs 12 residues. Between the trimmed V and J ends, which lost 5 bases and 5 bases, there was a span of 7 bases. This clonotype was detected ten times or more. Antigen unknown. The chain employs TRBV7-2 and TRBJ1-3; unclear D gene. Sequencing input: naive T cells sorted from blood. The receptor was derived from a man aged 18 to 30 in good health. As DNA, the CDR3 is TGTGCCAGCAGCCATCAGAGAAACACCATATATTTT. Translating gives CASSHQRNTIYF.